Sequencing of this T cell receptor (beta chain) was carried out in a study of Tregs in tolerant kidney transplant recipients (dated by TCRdb to about 2019). About the study as a whole: Additional Treg samples were obtained from a 3-day mixed lymphocyte reaction with belatacept, in some cases followed by an approximately five-day donor restimulation, before recipient CD4+CD25+CD127- cells were sorted. During sorting of primary belatacept mixed lymphocyte reaction cultures, recipient cells were distinguished from donor cells with antibodies. The study used TCRbeta sequencing to identify donor-specific regulatory T cells before combined kidney and bone marrow transplantation, then tracked those cells after transplant. TCRbeta repertoire sequencing was used in a few healthy controls to compare several ways of expanding Tregs specific for an allogeneic donor.

Trimming removed 5 bases from V and 9 bases from J; the gene matches leave 10 bases unexplained. The germline V gene yields MNHEY for CDR1 and SVGAGI for CDR2. Counted from cysteine to phenylalanine, this CDR3 has 15 amino acids. Left in the record is the CDR3 DNA by itself, 45 bases read in frame from the first base. Blood from healthy controls was obtained either from healthy volunteers or as purchased buffy coats. Healthy control blood was processed by Ficoll density gradient to PBMCs and cryopreserved; patient PBMCs were collected before and after transplant. Results the study describes overall, beyond this receptor: Biological reproducibility was not directly addressed, though technical replication error appeared minimal. Because only a small number of patients were included, the study had limitations, and the results will need to be validated in larger populations as well as under other immunosuppression protocols. Expanding Tregs with activated donor B cells appeared to identify the most biologically relevant and donor-specific TCRbeta repertoire.

For TCRbeta CDR3 sequencing, genomic DNA was extracted from sorted cells using the QIAGEN DNeasy Blood and Tissue Kit. High-throughput TCRbeta CDR3 sequencing, including PCR amplification with bias correction and internal controls, was performed commercially through immunoSEQ. Processing in the source paper ran as follows. Unique productive TCRbeta sequences were defined by CDR3 nucleotide sequence where primers matched, otherwise by CDR3 amino acid sequence with Vbeta and Jbeta genes. A sequence counted as donor-reactive if, in CFSE-low cells, the sequence had a frequency of at least 0.01% and was expanded at least 5-fold compared with unstimulated cells. Jensen-Shannon divergence, calculated on the top 100 TCRbeta sequences ranked by frequency, was used to quantify repertoire divergence. For samples with multiple sequencing runs, sorting error was corrected separately for each run before the runs were pooled. TCRdb took over this immuneACCESS table, retaining in-frame rearrangements with V and J assigned. Such tables are incomplete; in checked studies, under half of the missing clones stem from an unresolved V gene, and the remainder is unexplained. For V, J and clone size, that table is used; D and trimming come from the DNA. The sample table records tens of thousands of clones; 95% to 96% of these occur just once. The top ten clonotypes cover 0.37% of the sample.

As to this clone: Its antigen remains undetermined. Qualities for individual bases were not recorded, and no much larger clone is one base off.

The rearranged segments are TRBV6-5 and TRBJ2-1, and TRBD1 matches 10 of the central bases. The sequenced sample was Tregs from blood cultured with allogeneic cells. The sequence came from a human donor in good health. CDR3 loop: CASSRPGQGITEQFF. DNA sequence: TGTGCCAGCAGTCGTCCGGGACAGGGGATCACTGAGCAGTTCTTC.